This T cell receptor beta chain was recovered during a study of regulatory T cells in long-lasting Graves disease. Study-level background: For a period under 3 months, newly diagnosed Graves' patients had taken antithyroid drugs. The study's findings and limits: TCR diversity in persistent Graves' patients was below that of newly diagnosed ones.

iRepertoire HTBI primers and Arm-PCR of CDR3 regions built TCR beta libraries. As processed by the authors: Samples revealed 50 to 75 TRBV and approximately 15 TRBJ segments. TCRdb re-called the multiplex PCR reads through MiXCR, storing one row per CDR3 protein. Clone size and V and J calls follow TCRdb, not the original study. The sample includes hundreds of thousands of distinct CDR3 sequences, about 12% of them seen just once. This clonotype has a count of ten or more. Its antigen is currently unknown. V was shortened by 0 bases and J by 4 bases, with 11 bases between the two germline ends. Germline V CDR1 and CDR2: SGHTS, YDEGEE. The CDR3 length is 15 residues. Time point noted: newly diagnosed GD, antithyroid drugs for less than 3 months. RNA isolated from PBMCs was used to make the TCR library. These data also featured in a second study, about T cells in Graves' hyperthyroidism and ophthalmopathy.

This receptor was obtained from a woman aged 25 to 39 with Graves disease. The specimen comprised peripheral blood mononuclear cells (PBMCs), sampled at new diagnosis, from a patient treated with antithyroid drugs. The gene calls are TRBV5-8 and TRBJ2-1, with a possible D match to TRBD1 (6 bases). The CDR3 loop is CASSLGQVYYNEQFF. CDR3 DNA: TGTGCCAGCAGCTTGGGACAGGTCTATTACAATGAGCAGTTCTTC.